These 30 T cell receptor beta chains were all obtained from the same sample, sequenced in a study of blood T cell repertoires in COVID-19. Sequencing was performed with immunoSEQ multiplex PCR; in TCRdb, only in-frame clones are kept and a portion is missing. The data show 120,000 to 150,000 clones, with about 86% seen just once and 8.2% held by the top ten. The specimen was peripheral blood. The receptor set was obtained from a woman in her sixties with acute or convalescent COVID-19.

The chain joins TRBV4-1 to TRBJ2-1, with 11 bases that match TRBD2. Looked up from germline, CDR1 is MGHRA and CDR2 is YSYEKL. The CDR3 sequence is 16 residues long. The ends lost 0 bases at V and 5 bases at J; junction bases unmatched: 3. The CDR3 nucleotides are TGCGCCAGCAGCCAAGATGGGACTAGCGGAGACAATGAGCAGTTCTTC. Translating it yields CASSQDGTSGDNEQFF.

This chain links TRBV9 with TRBJ2-2; TRBD1 aligns across 8 bases. Germline V gene lookup returns CDR1 SGDLS and CDR2 YYNGEE. V dropped 3 bases and J dropped 3; count of bases not matched to a gene: 13. CDR3 length: 18 residues. CDR3 in DNA: TGTGCCAGCAGCGGGACAGGGATCAGTGGCGGGTACACCGGGGAGCTGTTTTTT. Translating gives CASSGTGISGGYTGELFF.

The chain employs TRBV7-8 and TRBJ1-2; tentatively, D is TRBD1 (6 bases). Germline V gives CDR1 SGHVS, CDR2 FQNEAQ. V was trimmed by 1 base and J by 2 bases, leaving 11 bases between them. This CDR3 comprises 15 residues. The CDR3 nucleotides read TGTGCCAGCAGCTTAGAGCTGACAGGCAACTATGGCTACACCTTC. Residues: CASSLELTGNYGYTF.

The CDR3 sequence: CASRENEDTQYF. As DNA, the CDR3 is TGTGCCAGCCGCGAGAACGAGGATACGCAGTATTTT. The V gene is TRBV2, the J gene TRBJ2-3; D gene ambiguous. The CDR3 extends over 12 amino acids. Trimming removed 8 bases from V and 6 bases from J, with 12 bases in between. Germline CDR1 reads SNHLY; CDR2 reads FYNNEI.

The rearrangement joins TRBV5-1 to TRBJ2-7; TRBD1 agrees at 8 bases. The CDR3 runs to 12 residues. J was trimmed by 6 bases and V by 4 bases; bases with no gene match: 3. CDR1 is SGHRS and CDR2 is YFSETQ in the germline V gene. The CDR3 loop reads CASSPQGAEQYF. CDR3 bases: TGCGCCAGCAGCCCCCAGGGGGCCGAGCAGTACTTC.

This clone was observed a handful of times. The CDR3 DNA reads as TGTGCCAGCAGCCGGGGACAGGCCGAAGCTTTCTTT. This gives the protein CASSRGQAEAFF. The rearrangement links TRBV7-9 to TRBJ1-1; 8 bases map to TRBD1. Trimming removed 5 bases from V and 8 bases from J; junction bases left unmatched: 4. This CDR3 region has 12 residues. Germline assignment: CDR1 SEHNR and CDR2 FQNEAQ (reference sequence).

This clone is a singleton in its sample. The J gene is TRBJ2-7, the V gene TRBV30, with D possibly TRBD2 on 7 matching bases. Between the trimmed V and J ends, which lost 7 bases and 6 bases, there was a span of 10 bases. This CDR3 spans 10 amino acids. The germline CDR1 and CDR2 sequences are GTSNPN and SVGIG (reference sequence). The CDR3 nucleotides are TGTGCCTCCGGGGGGCTCGAGCAGTACTTC. Translating it yields CASGGLEQYF.

The chain recombines TRBV9 with TRBJ2-7; a weak D match, TRBD1 (6 bases). Germline V gives CDR1 SGDLS, CDR2 YYNGEE. V lost 2 bases and J lost 2, with 11 bases in between. The CDR3 is made up of 14 amino acids. The CDR3 sequence is CASSVGPGAYEQYF. The CDR3 DNA reads as TGTGCCAGCAGCGTCGGTCCAGGGGCCTACGAGCAGTACTTC.

The chain combines TRBV28 with TRBJ1-5; D might be TRBD1 (5 bases). The germline V gene encodes CDR1 MDHEN and CDR2 SYDVKM. Trimming left V 4 bases short and J 7 bases short, with 20 bases between. This CDR3 has 16 residues. CDR3 nucleotides: TGTGCCAGCAGTTCGGATCGACCGCTACGGGGGCAGCCCCAGCATTTT. Translating it yields CASSSDRPLRGQPQHF.

The DNA for the CDR3 is TGTGCCAGCAGCAAGCGGGGGACAGGGGCTAATGAGCAGTTCTTC. This codes for CASSKRGTGANEQFF. This chain joins TRBV7-3 and TRBJ2-1, with 10 positions matching TRBD1. The CDR3 runs to 15 residues. J was trimmed by 7 bases and V by 5 bases; bases with no gene match: 8. In germline, CDR1 is SGHTA, CDR2 FQGTGA. Full variable domain (missing parts from reference TRBV7-3 and TRBJ2-1): GAGVSQTPSNKVTEKGKYVELRCDPISGHTALYWYRQSLGQGPEFLIYFQGTGAADDSGLPNDRFFAVRPEGSVSTLKIQRTERGDSAVYLCASSKRGTGANEQFFGPGTRLTVL.

This clone was found a few times. The V call is TRBV19, the J call TRBJ2-7; D perhaps matches TRBD2 (6 bases). CDR1 and CDR2 from the germline V gene are LNHDA and SQIVND (reference sequence). V dropped 5 bases and J dropped 9 bases, with 20 bases sitting between them. The CDR3 has 14 amino acids. Here the CDR3 DNA reads TGTGCCAGTAGTGGGGGAGGAGGGGCCTCTCCGCAGTACTTC. This encodes CASSGGGGASPQYF. The full variable domain, completed using reference TRBV19 and TRBJ2-7, is DGGITQSPKYLFRKEGQNVTLSCEQNLNHDAMYWYRQDPGQGLRLIYYSQIVNDFQKGDIAEGYSVSREKKESFPLTVTSAQKNPTAFYLCASSGGGGASPQYFGPGTRLTVT.

This chain links TRBV15 with TRBJ2-5; 7 bases map to TRBD2. CDR3 size: 14 residues. Germline V gives CDR1 LNHNV, CDR2 YYDKDF (reference sequence). V was clipped by 1 base and J by 4 bases; unmatched bases: 3. In nucleotides, the CDR3 is TGTGCCACCAGCAGAGCCTGGGAGGGAGAGACCCAGTACTTC. This gives the protein CATSRAWEGETQYF.

The chain links TRBV10-2 to TRBJ1-1; perhaps TRBD1 as D (5 bases). The germline V gene has CDR1 WSHSY and CDR2 SAAADI. The CDR3 is 17 residues long. The V end was cut by 3 bases, the J end by 0 bases, with 17 bases between. CDR3 nucleotide sequence: TGCGCCAGCAGTGAACGCGGGGGGGTCGGGATGAACACTGAAGCTTTCTTT. The encoded protein is CASSERGGVGMNTEAFF.

The V gene is TRBV24-1, the J gene TRBJ2-3, with D tentatively TRBD1 (5 bases). The germline V gene has CDR1 KGHDR and CDR2 SFDVKD. The CDR3 is 18 residues long. V was pared by 1 base and J by 6 bases, with 22 bases between. The CDR3 reads CATSDFQAGKSFSDTQYF. CDR3 nucleotide sequence: TGTGCCACCAGTGATTTTCAAGCAGGGAAGTCTTTCTCGGATACGCAGTATTTT.

This clone was detected only once. The chain joins TRBV6-5 to TRBJ1-5; 10 nucleotides align to TRBD1. Germline V CDR1 and CDR2: MNHEY, SVGAGI. Unmatched junction bases numbered 5, after V lost 8 bases and J lost 7 bases. CDR3 length: 13 amino acids. The CDR3 DNA reads as TGTGCCAGCCGGGACAGGGGTGGCCAGCCCCAGCATTTT. It codes for CASRDRGGQPQHF.

V and J are TRBV18 and TRBJ2-2, with 7 bases matching TRBD1. The J segment lost 2 bases and the V segment lost 0 bases, leaving 3 bases of the junction unmatched. The CDR3 has 16 amino acids. Germline loops: CDR1 KGHSH, CDR2 LQKENI. CDR3 region: CASSPPGQLNTGELFF. The CDR3 DNA reads as TGTGCCAGCTCACCACCGGGACAGCTCAACACCGGGGAGCTGTTTTTT.

The V gene is TRBV7-8, the J gene TRBJ2-3; 7 bases match TRBD1. This CDR3 has 17 amino acids. Germline V CDR1 and CDR2: SGHVS, FQNEAQ. V was pared by 5 bases and J by 2 bases, with 13 bases of the junction left unmatched. DNA of the CDR3: TGTGCCAGCAGCCGCGGAAGGGGGCCGGGATTCACAGATACGCAGTATTTT. Translation: CASSRGRGPGFTDTQYF.

Worth noting for this clone: Since a much larger clone is just one base distant, this may be a read error. The rearrangement links TRBV9 to TRBJ2-5, with 11 bases matching TRBD2. Germline CDR1 reads SGDLS; CDR2 reads YYNGEE. The junction had 3 bases not matched to a gene; V was cut back by 2 bases and J by 9 bases. The CDR3 is 13 residues long. The CDR3, as DNA: TGTGCCAGCAGCGTTTCTAGCGGGGGGCCCCAGTACTTC. Its translation: CASSVSSGGPQYF. The whole variable domain, remainder taken from reference TRBV9 and TRBJ2-5, is DSGVTQTPKHLITATGQRVTLRCSPRSGDLSVYWYQQSLDQGLQFLIQYYNGEERAKGNILERFSAQQFPDLHSELNLSSLELGDSALYFCASSVSSGGPQYFGPGTRLLVL.

CDR3 protein: CASSLAAAGGLETQYF. The CDR3 region has the DNA TGTGCCAGCAGCTTAGCGGCAGCGGGGGGGTTAGAGACCCAGTACTTC. V and J are TRBV13 and TRBJ2-5, with 10 bases that match TRBD2. The trim removed 1 base at V and 4 bases at J, leaving 6 bases unmatched. Germline loops: CDR1 PRHDT, CDR2 FYEKMQ (reference sequence). The CDR3 runs to 16 residues.

The DNA for the CDR3 is TGTGCCAGCCTTGAGGCGCGCAATCAGCCCCAGCATTTT. This sequence encodes CASLEARNQPQHF. The chain couples TRBV28 to TRBJ1-5; D unclear. Germline V gene sequence: CDR1 MDHEN, CDR2 SYDVKM. The CDR3 sequence is 13 residues long. V lost 8 bases, J lost 2 bases, and 10 bases lay in between.

The chain employs TRBV6-4 and TRBJ1-1; possible D gene TRBD1, 6 bases. Germline CDR1 and CDR2: MRHNA and SNTAGT. V gave up 6 bases and J gave up 4 bases, with 12 bases separating them. This CDR3 comprises 13 residues. The CDR3 DNA reads as TGTGCCAGCAGCGTAGTGACAGGCACTGAAGCTTTCTTT. Translated: CASSVVTGTEAFF.

The chain combines TRBV12-3 or TRBV12-4 with TRBJ2-3; D is perhaps TRBD1 (5 bases). This CDR3 comprises 10 residues. Trimming took off 4 bases at V and 9 bases at J, with 5 bases between the two ends. CDR3 amino acids: CASSSGTQYF. The CDR3 DNA is TGTGCCAGCAGTTCAGGGACGCAGTATTTT.

CDR3 DNA sequence: TGTGCCAGCAGTCGAGGCGGGGCGGGCACCCCTAGCACAGATACGCAGTATTTT. Translating gives CASSRGGAGTPSTDTQYF. The V gene is TRBV6-4, the J gene TRBJ2-3; a possible D gene is TRBD2 (6 bases). Germline CDR1 MRHNA, CDR2 SNTAGT. Trimming removed 5 bases at V and 0 bases at J, with 21 bases between. There are 18 residues in the CDR3.

DNA of the CDR3: TGTGCCAGTAGCGACGTTGGGCCGATTAATGAAAAACTGTTTTTT. Residues: CASSDVGPINEKLFF. This rearrangement joins TRBV19 to TRBJ1-4; D unclear. The germline gives CDR1 LNHDA, CDR2 SQIVND (reference sequence). This CDR3 is 15 amino acids long. V was cut by 6 bases and J by 4 bases, with 15 bases left in between.

This chain joins TRBV5-1 and TRBJ1-6; TRBD1 agrees at 9 bases. Germline V gene data show CDR1 as SGHRS and CDR2 as YFSETQ. V gave up 0 bases and J gave up 9 bases; unmatched junction bases: 7. This CDR3 spans 16 amino acids. In DNA, the CDR3 is TGCGCCAGCAGCTTGGGATCGACAGGGGGAACTTCACCCCTCCACTTT. It specifies CASSLGSTGGTSPLHF.

This rearrangement joins TRBV2 to TRBJ2-5; 12 nucleotides align to TRBD2. Germline-derived CDR1 and CDR2 are SNHLY and FYNNEI. The junction had 4 bases not matched to a gene; V was cut back by 0 bases and J by 2 bases. The CDR3 sequence is 17 residues long. CDR3 in DNA: TGTGCCAGCAGTGAAGCGCTTGGACTAGCGGGGCAAGAGACCCAGTACTTC. Translated, it gives CASSEALGLAGQETQYF.

The chain combines TRBV2 with TRBJ1-2, with 9 bases lining up with TRBD1. Per germline, CDR1 SNHLY and CDR2 FYNNEI. After removal of 8 bases from V and 8 bases from J, the junction contained 12 bases not matched to a gene. The CDR3 consists of 14 residues. The CDR3 loop is CASRGGRQGVGYTF. CDR3 sequence (DNA): TGTGCCAGCCGAGGGGGCCGACAGGGGGTGGGCTACACCTTC.

The chain carries TRBV3-1 (or the pseudogene TRBV3-2) and TRBJ1-1, with 8 nucleotides matching TRBD1. This CDR3 has 13 amino acids. V lost 5 bases and J lost 4; bases outside the gene matches: 3. Germline lookup yields CDR1 LGHDT and CDR2 YNNKEL (reference sequence). The DNA for the CDR3 is TGTGCCAGCAGCTACGGACAGGGCACTGAAGCTTTCTTT. Translating it yields CASSYGQGTEAFF.

This clone was found once. This chain uses TRBV3-1 (or the pseudogene TRBV3-2) with TRBJ2-3; 8 positions match TRBD2. Per germline, CDR1 LGHDT and CDR2 YNNKEL (reference sequence). CDR3 length equals 17 residues. Unmatched junction bases numbered 13, after V lost 5 bases and J lost 3 bases. For the CDR3, the DNA is TGTGCCAGCAGCGAAGGTGCGGGGGGCGCAACTACAGATACGCAGTATTTT. This codes for CASSEGAGGATTDTQYF.

This clone has a handful of counts. This chain joins TRBV28 and TRBJ1-2; 7 bases fit TRBD1. CDR3 length equals 11 residues. Trimming took 4 bases from V and 10 from J; bases not matched to a gene: 3. Germline CDR1 and CDR2: MDHEN and SYDVKM. The CDR3 spells CASSSQGVYTF. For the CDR3, the DNA is TGTGCCAGCAGTTCTCAGGGGGTCTACACCTTC.